This T cell receptor (beta chain) was identified in a study of shared clonotypes between healthy human individuals. Overall study results and limits: Researchers sampled blood only, noting tissue repertoires likely differ.

TCRdb keeps only in-frame clones here, not all; method: immunoSEQ multiplex PCR. The table has around 2,100,000 clones, about 95% seen once. Unmatched junction bases numbered 8, after V lost 5 bases and J lost 4 bases. Looked up from germline, CDR1 is MNHNY and CDR2 is SVGAGI (reference sequence). The CDR3 runs 16 residues. Naive-designated CD8 cells lacked CD45RO, were positively enriched for CCR7, and omitted terminally differentiated effector memory CD45RA+ cells. As for this clone: Its antigen is unknown.

The sample was naive CD8+ T cells sorted from blood. The sequence derives from a man between 18 and 35 years old in good health. The genes are TRBV6-6 and TRBJ2-3, with 11 bases identical to TRBD2. The CDR3 DNA reads as TGTGCCAGCAGTCACGTAGCGGGAGGGCCCCCAGATACGCAGTATTTT. Its translation is CASSHVAGGPPDTQYF.